This TCR beta chain was profiled in a study of blood T cell repertoires in COVID-19 (dated by TCRdb to the early 2020s). With respect to the entire study: Samples covering the acute and convalescent phases of COVID-19 were provided by collaborators in the United States, Italy and Spain. The material from the prospective study consisted of cDNA or gDNA derived from T cells, B-cell-depleted T cells, or PBMCs. Subjects who had been exposed to COVID-19, were actively infected with it, or had recovered from it provided the deeply sampled blood TCRbeta repertoires that made up the dataset. The repertoires were made available in a free public database intended to serve as a resource for research on the immune response to SARS-CoV-2. The samples were drawn from two sources: the first 160 participants of the ongoing ImmuneRACE study, and 1,200 or so subjects contributed by 6 global collaborators. The sample metadata nearly always contained a de-identified subject ID, COVID-19 status, age in years and sex. Where available, HLA class I and class II types were taken from metadata supplied by the sample provider and were not determined by assay-based typing.

Regarding this clone: This clone's antigen is unknown. No much larger clone is present one base from it, and per-base qualities are unavailable.

Collaborating institutions collected whole blood in K2EDTA tubes following their own protocols. For TCRbeta analysis, collaborator samples were shipped as frozen whole blood, as isolated PBMCs, or as DNA extracted from either sample type. TCRbeta CDR3 regions were amplified from genomic DNA using the immunoSEQ Assay, a bias-controlled multiplex PCR. As for the authors' bioinformatics: Within the assay, amplification of reference gene primers was used to estimate how many nucleated cells each sample contained. To quantify the absolute abundance of each unique TCRbeta CDR3 rearrangement, sequence reads were collapsed and filtered. Productive Simpson clonality was computed per sample as the square root of Simpson's diversity index over productive rearrangements. TCRdb holds this immuneACCESS table with in-frame rearrangements only. Some clones are missing; in checked studies, unresolved V genes explain under half, and the rest has no known cause. From that table come the V and J calls and clone size; the DNA was used to work out D and trimming. This sample is represented by over 25,000 clones; approximately 88% of them were singletons. The ten largest make up about 12% of the sample.

Results the study describes overall, beyond this receptor: The quantity of clinical and demographic metadata differed by source and by participant and was supplied without curation.

The sequenced sample consisted of peripheral blood. The clonotype originates from a man aged 65 to 85 with active COVID-19.

DNA sequence: TGTGCCAGCCACAGGAGTGGAGATACGCAGTATTTT. Its translation is CASHRSGDTQYF. The receptor chain draws on TRBV18 and TRBJ2-3; TRBD1 is a possible D gene, resting on 5 matching bases. The germline V gene supplies CDR1 KGHSH and CDR2 LQKENI. V is pared back by 8 bases and J by 5 bases, with 11 bases lying between the germline termini. From its cysteine to its phenylalanine, the CDR3 spans 12 amino acids. The only DNA kept is the CDR3, 36 bases in frame from the first base.